Following are 9 T cell receptor beta chains from one sample sequenced in a study of regulatory T cells in long-lasting Graves disease (dated by TCRdb to 2020 to 2023). What the time point label conveys for this sample: newly diagnosed GD, antithyroid drugs for less than 3 months. For both TCR sequencing and RNA sequencing, RNA was extracted from PBMCs using TRIzol. The library was obtained by multiplex PCR. Data came from an Illumina HiSeq 4000. To build TCR beta libraries, CDR3 regions were amplified by Arm-PCR using iRepertoire HTBI primers. The public reads were quality trimmed at Q25 with fastp and then assembled into clones with MiXCR by TCRdb, keeping productive beta chains. Each entry merges the rows of one CDR3 protein and shows their most common DNA and genes. For this sample there are hundreds of thousands of distinct CDR3 sequences; 15% to 20% appear just once. Jointly, the top ten make up approximately 20% of the sample.

Another study also made use of these data, one on T cells in Graves' hyperthyroidism and ophthalmopathy.

The sample here was peripheral blood mononuclear cells (PBMCs), taken at new diagnosis, from a patient treated with antithyroid drugs. The receptors come from a woman aged 25 to 39 with Graves disease. Donor details come from another sample of the same person, matched by shared clones.

In the case of this clonotype: This may be a read error, as it is one base from a much larger clone. It is likely a read error, because the conserved phenylalanine at the end of the CDR3 is missing. The chain is built from TRBV5-1 and TRBJ1-3; possible D gene TRBD1, 5 bases. Trimming took off 4 bases at V and 10 bases at J, with 21 bases between the two ends. Germline CDR1 is SGHRS and CDR2 is YFSETQ. The CDR3 contains 15 residues. The DNA for the CDR3 is TGCGCCAGCAGCCCCGGAGGGACTCAATCGGGGACCATATATCTT. It is translated as CASSPGGTQSGTIYL.

This clonotype was seen ten or more times. This sequence joins TRBV28 and TRBJ1-1; D might be TRBD1 (5 bases). V was shortened by 8 bases and J by 3 bases, with 19 bases between the two germline ends. The CDR3 covers 15 residues. CDR1 and CDR2 from the germline V gene are MDHEN and SYDVKM. CDR3 coding DNA: TGTGCCAGCCGAAGCCAGGGAAAGGGGTACACTGAAGCTTTCTTT. As protein: CASRSQGKGYTEAFF.

The table lists this clonotype with many counts. The chain uses TRBV2 and TRBJ1-6; a weak D match, TRBD1 (5 bases). The CDR3 is 13 amino acids. Trimming took off 9 bases at V and 9 bases at J, with 15 bases between the two ends. CDR1 and CDR2 (germline): SNHLY, FYNNEI. CDR3: CASDRDGASPLHF. CDR3 in DNA: TGTGCCAGTGACCGGGACGGAGCTTCACCCCTCCACTTT.

This clonotype has ten or more counts. The V gene is TRBV28, the J gene TRBJ2-7; D remains unclear. Germline CDR1 reads MDHEN; CDR2 reads SYDVKM. V lost 5 bases and J lost 0, with 8 bases in between. The CDR3 consists of 13 residues. CDR3 residues: CASSEPSSYEQYF. The CDR3 bases are TGTGCCAGCAGTGAGCCCAGCTCCTACGAGCAGTACTTC.

This chain uses TRBV6-4 with TRBJ2-6; D is uncertain. The V gene lost 5 bases and the J gene lost 3 bases, with 14 bases spanning the gap. This CDR3 spans 16 amino acids. The germline V gene encodes CDR1 MRHNA and CDR2 SNTAGT. CDR3 region: CASSYTQVGGANVLTF. For the CDR3, the DNA is TGTGCCAGCAGTTACACGCAGGTCGGTGGGGCCAACGTCCTGACTTTC.

There are many counts of this clonotype. The rearrangement links TRBV12-3 or TRBV12-4 to TRBJ2-3; 9 bases fit TRBD1. This CDR3 contains 16 residues. Trimming took 6 bases from V and 0 from J; bases not matched to a gene: 7. The CDR3 region is CASSRTGAYSTDTQYF. CDR3 bases: TGTGCCAGCAGCCGGACAGGGGCCTATAGCACAGATACGCAGTATTTT.

In the case of this clonotype: Germline is not matched at one junction end, which may reflect a read error. The chain has TRBV20-1 and TRBJ2-1, with 12 positions matching TRBD2. The CDR3 is made up of 17 amino acids. Germline loops: CDR1 DFQATT, CDR2 SNEGSKA (reference sequence). CDR3 coding DNA: TGCAGTGCTAGAGATCTACTAGCGGGAGGAGGTTCACATGAGCAGTCCTTC. Residues: CSARDLLAGGGSHEQSF.

This clonotype occurred a few times. The CDR3 DNA sequence: TGTGCCAGCTCATCCACTTACCAGACTGAAGCTTTCTTT. Translation: CASSSTYQTEAFF. The rearrangement joins TRBV18 to TRBJ1-1, with unresolved D. The CDR3 spans 13 residues. CDR1 and CDR2 from the germline V gene are KGHSH and LQKENI. Between the trimmed V and J ends, which lost 5 bases and 5 bases, there was a span of 12 bases.

This clonotype showed up just a few times. The chain carries TRBV20-1 and TRBJ2-7, with D possibly matching TRBD2 (6 bases). The V gene lost 6 bases and the J gene lost 0 bases, with 15 bases spanning the gap. This CDR3 is 14 amino acids long. Germline loops: CDR1 DFQATT, CDR2 SNEGSKA (reference sequence). The CDR3 reads CSAGLAGSSYEQYF. The CDR3 bases are TGCAGTGCCGGACTGGCGGGGAGCTCCTACGAGCAGTACTTC.